This T cell receptor beta chain was captured in a study of blood T cell repertoires in COVID-19. For the study at large: T cells, B-cell-depleted T cells, or PBMCs provided the cDNA or gDNA that served as material.

One Seattle source followed patients from active infection through their disease course. Per the original methods: Reference gene primer amplification gave estimated nucleated cell counts. Profiled with immunoSEQ multiplex PCR; TCRdb holds only in-frame clones, not every one. V and J calls and clone size follow that table, whereas D and trimming were derived from the DNA. This table holds about 220,000 clones, almost 85% found once. The receptor comes from a woman between 65 and 79 years old with COVID-19, enrolled during active disease. The specimen was peripheral blood.

CDR3 sequence reads: CASSLLGQNNSPLHF. CDR3 coding DNA: TGTGCCAGCAGCTTGCTTGGTCAGAATAATTCACCCCTCCACTTT. J is TRBJ1-6 and V is TRBV5-5; D uncertain. Trimming removed 1 base at V and 5 bases at J, with 10 bases between. CDR3 length: 15 amino acids. Germline assignment: CDR1 SGHKS and CDR2 YYEKEE (reference sequence).